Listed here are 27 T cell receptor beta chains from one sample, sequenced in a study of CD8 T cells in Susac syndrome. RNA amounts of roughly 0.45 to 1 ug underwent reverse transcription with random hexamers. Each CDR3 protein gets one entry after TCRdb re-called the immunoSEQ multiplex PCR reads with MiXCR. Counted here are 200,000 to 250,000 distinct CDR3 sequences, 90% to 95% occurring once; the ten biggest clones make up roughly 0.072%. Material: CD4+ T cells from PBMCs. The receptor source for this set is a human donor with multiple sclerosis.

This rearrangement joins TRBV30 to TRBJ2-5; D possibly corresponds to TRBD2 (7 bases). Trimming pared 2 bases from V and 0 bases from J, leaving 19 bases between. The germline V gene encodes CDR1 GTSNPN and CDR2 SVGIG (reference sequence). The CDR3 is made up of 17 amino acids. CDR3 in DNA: TGTGCCTGGAGTACTACGGGGGGCGTGTTGTACCAAGAGACCCAGTACTTC. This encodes CAWSTTGGVLYQETQYF.

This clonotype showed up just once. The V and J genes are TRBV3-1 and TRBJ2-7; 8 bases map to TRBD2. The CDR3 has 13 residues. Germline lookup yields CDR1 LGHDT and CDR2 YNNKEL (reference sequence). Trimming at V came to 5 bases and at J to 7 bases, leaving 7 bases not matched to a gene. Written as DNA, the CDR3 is TGTGCCAGCAGCGGACAGCGGGGGAATGAGCAGTACTTC. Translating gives CASSGQRGNEQYF.

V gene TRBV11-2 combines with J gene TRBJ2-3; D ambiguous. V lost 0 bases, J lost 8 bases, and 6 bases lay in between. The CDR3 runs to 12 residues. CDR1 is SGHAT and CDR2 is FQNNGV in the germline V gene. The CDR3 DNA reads TGTGCCAGCAGCTTAGACCGCAGTACGCAGTATTTT. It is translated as CASSLDRSTQYF.

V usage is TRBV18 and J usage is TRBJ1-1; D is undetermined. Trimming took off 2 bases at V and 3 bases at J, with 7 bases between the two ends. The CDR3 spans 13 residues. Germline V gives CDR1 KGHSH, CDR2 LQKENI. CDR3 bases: TGTGCCAGCTCACCAAACGGGGACACTGAAGCTTTCTTT. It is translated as CASSPNGDTEAFF. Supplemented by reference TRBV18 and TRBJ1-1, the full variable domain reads NAGVMQNPRHLVRRRGQEARLRCSPMKGHSHVYWYRQLPEEGLKFMVYLQKENIIDESGMPKERFSAEFPKEGPSILRIQQVVRGDSAAYFCASSPNGDTEAFFGQGTRLTVV.

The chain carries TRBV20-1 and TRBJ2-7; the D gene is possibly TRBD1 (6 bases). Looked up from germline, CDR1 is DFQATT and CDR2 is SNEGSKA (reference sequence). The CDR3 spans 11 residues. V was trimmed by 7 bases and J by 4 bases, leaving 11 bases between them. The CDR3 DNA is TGCAGTGTTGGGGGCCTGTACGAGCAGTACTTC. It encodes CSVGGLYEQYF.

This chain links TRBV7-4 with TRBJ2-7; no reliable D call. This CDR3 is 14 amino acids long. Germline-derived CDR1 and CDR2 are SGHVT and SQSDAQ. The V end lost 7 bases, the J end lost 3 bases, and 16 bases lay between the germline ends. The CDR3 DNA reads TGTGCCAGCACCTTGGAAAGGGAAGACTACGAGCAGTACGTC. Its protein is CASTLEREDYEQYV.

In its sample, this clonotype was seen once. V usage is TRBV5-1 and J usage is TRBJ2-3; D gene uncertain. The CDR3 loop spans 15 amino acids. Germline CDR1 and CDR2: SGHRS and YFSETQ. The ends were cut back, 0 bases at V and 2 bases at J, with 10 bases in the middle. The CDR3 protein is CASSLEALLTDTQYF. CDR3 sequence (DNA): TGCGCCAGCAGCTTGGAGGCCCTGCTCACAGATACGCAGTATTTT.

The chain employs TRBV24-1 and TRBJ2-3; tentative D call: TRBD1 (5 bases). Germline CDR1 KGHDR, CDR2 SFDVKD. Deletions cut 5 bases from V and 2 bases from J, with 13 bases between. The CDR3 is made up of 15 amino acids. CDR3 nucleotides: TGTGCCACCAGTGTCCAGGGAATATACACAGATACGCAGTATTTT. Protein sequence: CATSVQGIYTDTQYF.

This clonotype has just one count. The CDR3 loop is CASSLDLAGQPQHF. The CDR3 nucleotides are TGTGCCAGCAGCTTGGATTTGGCGGGACAGCCCCAGCATTTT. The gene calls are TRBV7-9 and TRBJ1-5; no reliable D call. Germline V lookup: CDR1 SEHNR, CDR2 FQNEAQ (reference sequence). This CDR3 is 14 amino acids long. V was cut by 3 bases and J by 7 bases, with 13 bases left in between.

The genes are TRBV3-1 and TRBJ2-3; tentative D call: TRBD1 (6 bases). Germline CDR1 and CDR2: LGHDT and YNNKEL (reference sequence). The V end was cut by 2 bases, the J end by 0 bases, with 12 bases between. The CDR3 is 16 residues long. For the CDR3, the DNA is TGTGCCAGCAGCCAACAATGGGACACCAGCACAGATACGCAGTATTTT. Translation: CASSQQWDTSTDTQYF.

The CDR3 nucleotides are TGCGCCAGCAGCTTGGTGGGCGGCTCGAACACCTTC. Translation gives CASSLVGGSNTF. The chain couples TRBV5-1 to TRBJ1-2, with D unclear. Trimming took 0 bases from V and 12 from J, leaving 12 bases between them. The CDR3 length is 12 residues. CDR1 is SGHRS, CDR2 YFSETQ, per germline.

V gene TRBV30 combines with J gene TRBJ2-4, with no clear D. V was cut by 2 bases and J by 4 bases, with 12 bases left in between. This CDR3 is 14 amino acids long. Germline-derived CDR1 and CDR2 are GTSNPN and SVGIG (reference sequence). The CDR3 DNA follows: TGTGCCTGGAGTAGGAACAGTTTTAAAAACATTCAGTACTTC. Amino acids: CAWSRNSFKNIQYF.

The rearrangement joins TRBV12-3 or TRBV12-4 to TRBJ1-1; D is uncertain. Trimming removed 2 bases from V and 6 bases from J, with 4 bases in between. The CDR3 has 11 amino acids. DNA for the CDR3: TGTGCCAGCAGTTTAAAATCTGAAGCTTTCTTT. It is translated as CASSLKSEAFF.

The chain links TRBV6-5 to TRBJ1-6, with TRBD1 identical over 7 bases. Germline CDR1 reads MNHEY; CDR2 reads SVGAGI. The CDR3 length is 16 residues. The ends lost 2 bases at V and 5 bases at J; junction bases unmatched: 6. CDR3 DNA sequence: TGTGCCAGCAGTTACGGACGGACAGGCGATAATTCACCCCTCCACTTT. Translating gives CASSYGRTGDNSPLHF.

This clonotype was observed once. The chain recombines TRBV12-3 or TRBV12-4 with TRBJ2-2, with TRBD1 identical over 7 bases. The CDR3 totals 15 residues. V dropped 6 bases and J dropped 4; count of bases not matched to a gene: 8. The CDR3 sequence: CASRRQGGITGELFF. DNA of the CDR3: TGTGCCAGCAGGAGACAGGGTGGAATCACCGGGGAGCTGTTTTTT.

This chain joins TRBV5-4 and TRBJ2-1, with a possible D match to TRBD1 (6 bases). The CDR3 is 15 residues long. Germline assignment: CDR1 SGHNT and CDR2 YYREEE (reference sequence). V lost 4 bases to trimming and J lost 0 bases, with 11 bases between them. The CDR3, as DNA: TGTGCCAGCAGCGAACAGGGCAGCTCCTACAATGAGCAGTTCTTC. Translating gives CASSEQGSSYNEQFF.

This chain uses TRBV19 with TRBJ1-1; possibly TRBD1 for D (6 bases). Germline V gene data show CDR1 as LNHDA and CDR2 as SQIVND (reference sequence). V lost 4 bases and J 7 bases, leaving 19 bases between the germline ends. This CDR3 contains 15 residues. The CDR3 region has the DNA TGTGCCAGTAGTACATCATCGGGACACCCTTATGAAGCTTTCTTT. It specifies CASSTSSGHPYEAFF.

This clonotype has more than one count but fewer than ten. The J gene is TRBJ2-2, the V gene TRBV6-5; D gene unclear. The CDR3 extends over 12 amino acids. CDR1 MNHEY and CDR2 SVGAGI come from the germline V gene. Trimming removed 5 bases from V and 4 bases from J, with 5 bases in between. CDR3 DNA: TGTGCCAGCAGTCCCTCCACCGGGGAGCTGTTTTTT. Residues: CASSPSTGELFF.

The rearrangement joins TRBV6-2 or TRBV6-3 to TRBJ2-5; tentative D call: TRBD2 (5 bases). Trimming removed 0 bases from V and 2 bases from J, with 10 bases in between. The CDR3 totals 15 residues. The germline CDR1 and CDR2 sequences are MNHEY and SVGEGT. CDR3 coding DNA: TGTGCCAGCAGTTACTCGTCCGGGGATCAAGAGACCCAGTACTTC. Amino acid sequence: CASSYSSGDQETQYF.

CDR3 DNA sequence: TGTGCCAGCAGTTACTCGAACATTCCAGGCTCTGGAAACACCATATATTTT. Translation: CASSYSNIPGSGNTIYF. V and J are TRBV6-5 and TRBJ1-3, with D hard to call. Trimming removed 0 bases at V and 0 bases at J, with 12 bases between. This CDR3 has 17 amino acids. Germline V gives CDR1 MNHEY, CDR2 SVGAGI.

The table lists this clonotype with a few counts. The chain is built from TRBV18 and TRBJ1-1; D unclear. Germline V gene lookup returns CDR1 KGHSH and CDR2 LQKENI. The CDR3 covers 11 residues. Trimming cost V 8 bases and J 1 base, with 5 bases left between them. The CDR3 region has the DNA TGTGCCAGCCGGGGGAACACTGAAGCTTTCTTT. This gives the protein CASRGNTEAFF.

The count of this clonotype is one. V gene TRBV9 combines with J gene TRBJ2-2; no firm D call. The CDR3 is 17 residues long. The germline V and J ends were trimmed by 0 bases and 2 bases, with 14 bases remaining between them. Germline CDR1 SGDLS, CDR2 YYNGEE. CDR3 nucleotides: TGTGCCAGCAGCGTAGCAAGCGACCGATATAACACCGGGGAGCTGTTTTTT. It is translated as CASSVASDRYNTGELFF.

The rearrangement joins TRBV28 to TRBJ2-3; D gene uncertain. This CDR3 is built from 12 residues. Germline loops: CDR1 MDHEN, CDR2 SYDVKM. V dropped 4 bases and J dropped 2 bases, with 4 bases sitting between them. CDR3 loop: CASSWATDTQYF. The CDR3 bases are TGTGCCAGCAGTTGGGCCACAGATACGCAGTATTTT.

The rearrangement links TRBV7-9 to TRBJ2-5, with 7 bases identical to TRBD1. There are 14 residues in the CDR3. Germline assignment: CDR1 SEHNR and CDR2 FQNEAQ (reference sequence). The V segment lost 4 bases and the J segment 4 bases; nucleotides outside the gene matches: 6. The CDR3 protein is CASSYDTGVETQYF. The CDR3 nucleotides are TGTGCCAGCAGCTACGACACAGGGGTAGAGACCCAGTACTTC.

CDR3 residues: CSVGRDRGLGEAFF. The DNA for the CDR3 is TGCAGCGTGGGGCGGGACAGGGGGCTTGGTGAAGCTTTCTTT. The chain has TRBV29-1 and TRBJ1-1; 12 nucleotides agree with TRBD1. CDR3 length equals 14 residues. The germline CDR1 and CDR2 sequences are SQVTM and ANQGSEA. V gave up 6 bases and J gave up 7 bases; unmatched junction bases: 9.

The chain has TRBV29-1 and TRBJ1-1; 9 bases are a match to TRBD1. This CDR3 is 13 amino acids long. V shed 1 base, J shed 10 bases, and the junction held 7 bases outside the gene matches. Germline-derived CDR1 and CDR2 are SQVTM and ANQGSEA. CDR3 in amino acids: CSVEGTGGVGAFF. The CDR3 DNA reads TGCAGCGTTGAAGGTACAGGGGGCGTAGGAGCTTTCTTT. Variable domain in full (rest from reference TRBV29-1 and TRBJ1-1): SAVISQKPSRDICQRGTSLTIQCQVDSQVTMMFWYRQQPGQSLTLIATANQGSEATYESGFVIDKFPISRPNLTFSTLTVSNMSPEDSSIYLCSVEGTGGVGAFFGQGTRLTVV.

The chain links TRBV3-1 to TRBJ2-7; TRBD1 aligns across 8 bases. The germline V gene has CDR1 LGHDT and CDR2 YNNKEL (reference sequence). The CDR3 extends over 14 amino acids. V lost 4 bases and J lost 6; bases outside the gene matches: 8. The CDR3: CASSREQGVREQYF. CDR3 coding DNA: TGTGCCAGCAGCCGGGAACAGGGGGTGCGCGAGCAGTACTTC.